The clone carrying this T cell receptor beta chain showed up just once. Antigen unknown. This record belongs to a study of T cell responses to AZD1222 COVID-19 vaccine. Overall study findings and caveats: Most donors were white British, females outnumbered males, and clonal diversity was possibly underestimated. Spike-specific TCR breadth and depth grew following two AZD1222 doses. Only five to seven AZD1222 recipients tested seropositive at baseline.

The table came from immunoSEQ multiplex PCR; TCRdb's copy has only in-frame clones and leaves some out. The profile shows roughly 150,000 clones, over 85% of them singletons. The sequence came from an adult in good health. The specimen was peripheral blood, collected on day 0 of AZD1222 vaccination.

This CDR3 is CASSQEGPGGLAGGKNIQYF. CDR3 sequence (DNA): TGCGCCAGCAGCCAAGAGGGGCCGGGAGGACTAGCGGGAGGGAAAAACATTCAGTACTTC. The rearrangement uses TRBV4-1 and TRBJ2-4; 15 bases fit TRBD2. CDR3 length: 20 amino acids. Germline CDR1 is MGHRA and CDR2 is YSYEKL. Trimming removed 0 bases from V and 4 bases from J; junction bases left unmatched: 10.